The next 21 T cell receptor beta chains were all read from a single sample in a study of CD8 T cells in ankylosing spondylitis. Whole-study results and caveats: Blood from ankylosing spondylitis patients appeared to carry a characteristic roughly 8-variant TCR beta motif.

TCRdb ran MiXCR on the 5' RACE reads and lists one entry per CDR3 protein. The sample lists around 440,000 distinct CDR3 sequences; roughly 18% were seen once. These receptors have no identified antigens. Sequencing was done on a sample of blood, either unsorted or a sorted T cell fraction (not recorded which). These receptors all come from a male donor with ankylosing spondylitis.

This clonotype was picked up a small number of times. This chain connects TRBV5-1 to TRBJ2-3; D ambiguous. The CDR3 is 13 residues long. Germline CDR1 SGHRS, CDR2 YFSETQ. V was trimmed by 3 bases and J by 6 bases, leaving 11 bases between them. The CDR3 nucleotides read TGCGCCAGCAGCTACCCCGTTGGGGATACGCAGTATTTT. Translated, it gives CASSYPVGDTQYF.

This clonotype occurred a few times. The chain uses TRBV12-3 or TRBV12-4 and TRBJ1-4, with 7 bases identical to TRBD1. Trimming at V came to 4 bases and at J to 5 bases, leaving 10 bases not matched to a gene. CDR3 size: 16 residues. CDR3 in amino acids: CASSSTGAKVNEKLFF. CDR3 coding DNA: TGTGCCAGCAGTTCCACAGGGGCGAAAGTCAATGAAAAACTGTTTTTT.

The table lists this clonotype with a few counts. The V and J genes are TRBV28 and TRBJ1-5, with TRBD1 matching 7 bases. V was clipped by 10 bases and J by 6 bases; unmatched bases: 12. This CDR3 has 14 residues. The germline V gene has CDR1 MDHEN and CDR2 SYDVKM. The CDR3: CATRDRGSPQPQHF. The CDR3 nucleotides read TGTGCCACCCGGGACAGAGGCTCTCCTCAGCCCCAGCATTTT. Based on the CDR3 plus reference TRBV28 and TRBJ1-5, the full variable domain is DVKVTQSSRYLVKRTGEKVFLECVQDMDHENMFWYRQDPGLGLRLIYFSYDVKMKEKGDIPEGYSVSREKKERFSLILESASTNQTSMYLCATRDRGSPQPQHFGDGTRLSIL.

This clonotype has a handful of counts. With a much larger clone just one base away, this may be a read error. The V gene is TRBV7-3, the J gene TRBJ2-3; D remains unclear. CDR1 is SGHTA and CDR2 is FQGTGA in the germline V gene. There are 12 residues in the CDR3. The V gene lost 4 bases and the J gene lost 2 bases, with 4 bases spanning the gap. CDR3 sequence reads: CASSYYTDTQYF. The CDR3 region has the DNA TGTGCCAGCAGCTATTACACAGATACGCAGTATTTT.

The rearrangement joins TRBV28 to TRBJ2-2; 7 bases fit TRBD2. J was trimmed by 8 bases and V by 4 bases; bases with no gene match: 10. CDR1 is MDHEN and CDR2 is SYDVKM in the germline V gene. This CDR3 comprises 15 residues. CDR3: CASSSRLASSGELFF. In nucleotides, the CDR3 is TGTGCCAGCAGTTCCCGACTAGCTTCGTCAGGGGAGCTGTTTTTT.

The rearrangement uses TRBV29-1 and TRBJ2-1; 8 bases map to TRBD2. V trimming: 0 bases; J trimming: 13 bases; junction bases outside the gene matches: 11. From germline, CDR1 is SQVTM and CDR2 ANQGSEA. This CDR3 contains 14 residues. CDR3 coding DNA: TGCAGCGTTGAAGATCGGGGTAGCGGGACTGCACAGTTCTTC. Residues: CSVEDRGSGTAQFF.

CDR3 coding DNA: TGCAGTGCCCCAGCTCAGGGGGCGTCCTACAATGAGCAGTTCTTC. Translation gives CSAPAQGASYNEQFF. The chain links TRBV20-1 to TRBJ2-1, with 8 bases fitting TRBD1. Trimming at V came to 6 bases and at J to 1 base, leaving 8 bases not matched to a gene. Germline loops: CDR1 DFQATT, CDR2 SNEGSKA (reference sequence). The CDR3 loop spans 15 amino acids.

This clonotype was seen a few times. The rearrangement links TRBV28 to TRBJ2-3, with TRBD1 identical over 9 bases. The CDR3 runs to 14 residues. The V and J ends lost 4 bases and 7 bases, in that order; junction bases with no gene match: 6. Germline V gene sequence: CDR1 MDHEN, CDR2 SYDVKM. The CDR3 DNA follows: TGTGCCAGCAGTTCTACAGGGGGCGCAAATACGCAGTATTTT. It specifies CASSSTGGANTQYF.

The genes are TRBV5-1 and TRBJ2-4, with D perhaps matching TRBD2 (6 bases). The germline V gene encodes CDR1 SGHRS and CDR2 YFSETQ. The CDR3 runs to 15 residues. V lost 3 bases to trimming and J lost 1 base, with 11 bases between them. The CDR3 bases are TGCGCCAGCAGCTCCGACCGGGAGGCCAAAAACATTCAGTACTTC. Translation: CASSSDREAKNIQYF.

The chain employs TRBV12-3 or TRBV12-4 and TRBJ2-5, with unresolved D. The germline V and J ends were trimmed by 5 bases and 1 base, with 5 bases remaining between them. The CDR3 loop spans 12 amino acids. CDR3 DNA sequence: TGTGCCAGCAGTAAGACCCAAGAGACCCAGTACTTC. It translates to CASSKTQETQYF.

This clonotype was seen a handful of times. For the CDR3, the DNA is TGTGCCACCAGTGATTTCCTCTCCGGGCCCGCTTTCTTT. Translating gives CATSDFLSGPAFF. V usage is TRBV24-1 and J usage is TRBJ1-1; D unclear. V was pared by 1 base and J by 11 bases, with 13 bases between. Germline lookup yields CDR1 KGHDR and CDR2 SFDVKD. CDR3 length: 13 residues.

V gene TRBV5-1 combines with J gene TRBJ2-3; D unclear. Trimming stripped 7 bases from V and 7 bases from J, with 22 bases between. The CDR3 contains 15 residues. Per germline, CDR1 SGHRS and CDR2 YFSETQ. CDR3 in DNA: TGCGCCAGCCTCAATAGCACGACTTGGAGATATACGCAGTATTTT. Residues: CASLNSTTWRYTQYF.

This chain uses TRBV6-5 with TRBJ1-1, with D perhaps matching TRBD1 (5 bases). From germline, CDR1 is MNHEY and CDR2 SVGAGI. The CDR3 runs 14 residues. The V end was cut by 2 bases, the J end by 3 bases, with 10 bases between. CDR3 amino acids: CASSYAVRDTEAFF. The CDR3 DNA is TGTGCCAGCAGTTACGCGGTCAGGGACACTGAAGCTTTCTTT.

The table lists this clonotype with a few counts. The rearrangement links TRBV5-8 to TRBJ1-6, with TRBD1 as a possible D gene (5 bases). Looked up from germline, CDR1 is SGHTS and CDR2 is YDEGEE. V lost 1 base, J lost 14 bases, and 10 bases lay in between. This CDR3 has 12 amino acids. The CDR3 nucleotides are TGTGCCAGCAGCTTGACAGGTGGGACCCTCCACTTT. Its protein is CASSLTGGTLHF.

This clonotype was seen repeatedly, ten times or more. The chain is built from TRBV10-3 and TRBJ2-1; tentative D call: TRBD2 (6 bases). The CDR3 is 15 residues long. V was shortened by 5 bases and J by 10 bases, with 21 bases between the two germline ends. Germline V gives CDR1 ENHRY, CDR2 SYGVKD. CDR3 coding DNA: TGTGCCATCAGTAATGGACTAACTTCCGGCACGGAGCAGTTCTTC. Protein sequence: CAISNGLTSGTEQFF.

This clonotype has more than one count but fewer than ten. The CDR3 reads CSVGDRVSETQYF. The CDR3 nucleotides read TGCAGCGTTGGGGACAGGGTTTCGGAGACCCAGTACTTC. J is TRBJ2-5 and V is TRBV29-1, with 9 positions matching TRBD1. This CDR3 contains 13 residues. Germline V gene lookup returns CDR1 SQVTM and CDR2 ANQGSEA. The ends lost 4 bases at V and 5 bases at J; junction bases unmatched: 5.

The gene calls are TRBV20-1 and TRBJ1-2; D call uncertain. Germline V gene sequence: CDR1 DFQATT, CDR2 SNEGSKA (reference sequence). The V and J ends lost 4 bases and 2 bases respectively, with 2 bases between them. This CDR3 has 10 residues. CDR3 sequence (DNA): TGCAGTGCTACGAACTATGGCTACACCTTC. It yields the protein CSATNYGYTF.

The V call is TRBV7-2, the J call TRBJ2-5; D is unresolved. CDR3 length: 14 residues. V lost 1 base and J lost 2, with 8 bases in between. Germline V gene lookup returns CDR1 SGHTA and CDR2 FQGNSA. CDR3 region: CASSLDVFQETQYF. DNA of the CDR3: TGTGCCAGCAGCTTAGATGTCTTTCAAGAGACCCAGTACTTC.

The chain recombines TRBV20-1 with TRBJ2-7, with a tentative D call TRBD1 (5 bases). The germline V and J ends were trimmed by 0 bases and 2 bases, with 17 bases remaining between them. The CDR3 has 16 amino acids. Germline assignment: CDR1 DFQATT and CDR2 SNEGSKA (reference sequence). CDR3 amino acids: CSARDGRVSTAYEQYF. CDR3 DNA sequence: TGCAGTGCTAGAGATGGCAGGGTCTCAACGGCCTACGAGCAGTACTTC.

This clonotype was detected once. V and J are TRBV7-9 and TRBJ1-3; 9 bases map to TRBD1. CDR1 is SEHNR and CDR2 is FQNEAQ in the germline V gene (reference sequence). The CDR3 has 16 amino acids. Unmatched junction bases numbered 4, after V lost 4 bases and J lost 0 bases. The CDR3 spells CASSSDRGSSGNTIYF. The DNA of the CDR3 is TGTGCCAGCAGCTCGGACAGGGGAAGCTCTGGAAACACCATATATTTT.

In its sample, this clonotype was seen a few times. The CDR3 protein is CASSPQSNSPLHF. The CDR3 DNA reads TGTGCCAGCAGCCCCCAATCGAATTCACCCCTCCACTTT. The chain recombines TRBV7-2 with TRBJ1-6, with D uncertain. V was pared by 5 bases and J by 7 bases, with 9 bases between. CDR1 and CDR2 (germline): SGHTA, FQGNSA. This CDR3 comprises 13 residues.